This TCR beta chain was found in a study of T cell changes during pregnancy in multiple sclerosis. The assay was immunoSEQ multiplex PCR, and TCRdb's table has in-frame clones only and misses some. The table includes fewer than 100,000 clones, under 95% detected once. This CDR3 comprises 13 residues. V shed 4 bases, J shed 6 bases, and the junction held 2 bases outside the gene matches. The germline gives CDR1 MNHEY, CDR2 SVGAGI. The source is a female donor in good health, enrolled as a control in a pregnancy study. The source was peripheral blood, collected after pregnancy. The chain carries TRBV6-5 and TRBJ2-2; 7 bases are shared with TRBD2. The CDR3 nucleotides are TGTGCCAGCAGTTCCCGGGGGGCCGGGGAGCTGTTTTTT. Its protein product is CASSSRGAGELFF.